This T cell receptor (beta chain) was found in a study of OX40 agonist ivuxolimab in advanced cancers. Study-wide context: Anti-PD-1, anti-PD-L1 or anti-CTLA-4 therapy given earlier was allowed, and roughly 38% had some. General study results and limits: The antigen specificity of the peripheral T cells (those that were expanded) was not determined. On average, a greater number of expanded clones characterised CD8+ T cells relative to CD4+. Nonresponders included some who also had low normalized T-cell clonal expansion.

Of note for this clone: What it binds is not known.

Assay used: immunoSEQ multiplex PCR; TCRdb lists only in-frame clones, some missing. The sample contains about 79,000 clones, 94% of which appear only once. The TCR sequence derives from an adult with an advanced solid tumor such as melanoma, head and neck, liver or kidney cancer. The input for sequencing was CD4+ or CD8+ T cells sorted from blood, taken in a trial of the OX40 agonist ivuxolimab.

Here the CDR3 reads CASSLRDSSNQPQHF. In nucleotides, the CDR3 is TGTGCCAGTAGCCTCCGGGACAGTAGCAATCAGCCCCAGCATTTT. The genes are TRBV19 and TRBJ1-5, with 7 positions matching TRBD1. Germline V gene data show CDR1 as LNHDA and CDR2 as SQIVND (reference sequence). V lost 6 bases and J lost 0; bases outside the gene matches: 5. This CDR3 comprises 15 residues.